This T cell receptor beta chain came from a study of early T cells in non-severe SARS-CoV-2 infection. Whole-study context: Chains stayed unpaired after sequencing of bulk RNA from unsorted whole blood. Findings of the study overall: Private and CD4 specificities were missed by VDJdb matching, skewed to anti-spike CD8.

This clonotype was detected a few times. Its antigen is currently unknown. Compared with germline, one end of the junction differs, possibly owing to a read error. As part of library construction, unique molecular identifiers were attached to individual cDNA molecules. From the 5' RACE reads, TCRdb called clonotypes with MiXCR, one entry per CDR3 protein. The sample includes about 98,000 distinct CDR3 sequences, about 12% of them seen just once. This TCR was recovered from an adult who was a healthcare worker with PCR-confirmed SARS-CoV-2 infection or an uninfected control (not recorded which). Sequencing used whole blood.

The CDR3 DNA sequence: TGTGCCAGTAGTATCCGGCCAGGCCCTCATGAGCAGCTCTTC. Translated: CASSIRPGPHEQLF. The V gene is TRBV19, the J gene TRBJ2-1; D unresolved. The CDR3 is 14 residues long. Per the germline V gene, CDR1 is LNHDA and CDR2 is SQIVND (reference sequence).